This is a list of T cell receptor beta chains from one sample in a study of T-cell memory formation after mild COVID-19. A single record per CDR3 protein comes from TCRdb applying MiXCR to the 5' RACE reads. Among about 470,000 distinct CDR3 sequences listed, more than 20% were seen once. The specimen was PBMCs or a T cell subset sorted from them (not recorded which). The source is an adult woman who had mild COVID-19 (a few samples of this study predate the infection). Cell type and time point are not known. The CDR3 runs from the conserved cysteine through the conserved F or W. The order of the fields is D gene, CDR3 length, clone size, V gene, J gene, CDR3 protein, CDR3 DNA. A D gene is named only where the DNA matches it firmly. Where a row states a size, it is once, few, many or the class of an expanded clone; other rows omit it.

>NA|13|few|TRBV11-2|TRBJ2-5
CASSLYWGETQYF
TGTGCCAGCAGCTTATATTGGGGGGAGACCCAGTACTTC
>NA|12|few|TRBV24-1|TRBJ2-3
CATSGYADTQYF
TGTGCCACCAGTGGGTACGCAGATACGCAGTATTTT
>NA|15|NA|TRBV4-1|TRBJ2-2
CASSLGGFGAGELFF
TGCGCCAGCAGCCTAGGGGGATTTGGTGCCGGGGAGCTGTTTTTT
>NA|14|many|TRBV3-1|TRBJ2-7
CASSQRQGKEEQYF
TGTGCCAGCAGCCAACGTCAGGGGAAAGAAGAGCAGTACTTC
>NA|12|NA|TRBV3-1|TRBJ1-2
CASSRGRDGYTF
TGTGCCAGCAGCCGGGGACGGGATGGCTACACCTTC
>NA|14|few|TRBV12-5|TRBJ1-5
CASGPGHPGQPQHF
TGTGCTAGTGGTCCAGGACACCCGGGGCAGCCCCAGCATTTT
>TRBD1|14|few|TRBV7-9|TRBJ1-2
CASSQQTGVEGYTF
TGTGCCAGCAGCCAACAAACAGGGGTAGAGGGCTACACCTTC
>NA|11|NA|TRBV5-1|TRBJ1-6
CASSSSGPLHF
TGCGCCAGCAGCTCCTCCGGACCCCTCCACTTT
>NA|13|few|TRBV5-5|TRBJ1-2
CASSRRGNYGYTF
TGTGCCAGCAGCCGGAGAGGGAACTATGGCTACACCTTC
>TRBD2|16|NA|TRBV9|TRBJ2-2
CASSVTSGGNTGELFF
TGTGCCAGCAGCGTGACTAGCGGAGGGAACACCGGGGAGCTGTTTTTT
>TRBD1|15|few|TRBV11-3|TRBJ1-1
CASSSPGQGTTEAFF
TGTGCCAGCAGCTCGCCGGGACAGGGGACCACTGAAGCTTTCTTT
>NA|16|few|TRBV5-5|TRBJ2-3
CASSPGEFSSTDTQYF
TGTGCCAGCAGCCCGGGAGAGTTCTCTAGCACAGATACGCAGTATTTT
>TRBD2|15|many|TRBV24-1|TRBJ2-1
CATSDPGLAGVEQFF
TGTGCCACCAGTGATCCGGGACTAGCGGGAGTTGAGCAGTTCTTC
>TRBD2|15|few|TRBV4-1|TRBJ2-7
CASSPTGLASYEQYF
TGCGCCAGCAGCCCGACAGGACTAGCGTCTTACGAGCAGTACTTC
>TRBD2|14|NA|TRBV18|TRBJ2-7
CASSPSGRGDEQYF
TGTGCCAGCTCACCTAGCGGGAGGGGCGACGAGCAGTACTTC
>NA|12|NA|TRBV5-5|TRBJ2-1
CASSPEANEQFF
TGTGCCAGCAGCCCCGAGGCTAATGAGCAGTTCTTC
>NA|15|few|TRBV19|TRBJ2-6
CASSIQGAGANVLTF
TGTGCCAGTAGTATACAGGGAGCCGGGGCCAACGTCCTGACTTTC
>TRBD2|18|NA|TRBV4-1|TRBJ2-6
CASSLTAGGLSGANVLTF
TGCGCCAGCAGCCTCACGGCGGGGGGCCTCTCTGGGGCCAACGTCCTGACTTTC
>TRBD1|16|NA|TRBV6-2/TRBV6-3|TRBJ2-2
CASSPADRANTGELFF
TGTGCCAGCAGCCCGGCGGACAGGGCGAACACCGGGGAGCTGTTTTTT
>TRBD1|16|NA|TRBV4-2|TRBJ1-1
CASSPPWTGMNTEAFF
TGTGCCAGCAGCCCGCCCTGGACAGGTATGAACACTGAAGCTTTCTTT
>TRBD2|15|NA|TRBV5-1|TRBJ2-5
CASSLELAGQETQYF
TGCGCCAGCAGCTTGGAACTAGCGGGCCAAGAGACCCAGTACTTC
>TRBD1|17|NA|TRBV4-1|TRBJ1-1
CASSQIPGQGSWTEAFF
TGCGCCAGCAGCCAAATCCCGGGACAGGGGAGTTGGACTGAAGCTTTCTTT
>TRBD1|15|few|TRBV7-2|TRBJ1-1
CASSFAGTGDTEAFF
TGTGCCAGCAGCTTCGCCGGGACAGGGGACACTGAAGCTTTCTTT
>TRBD2|16|NA|TRBV3-1|TRBJ2-2
CASGLAGGSNTGELFF
TGTGCCAGCGGGCTAGCGGGGGGCTCGAACACCGGGGAGCTGTTTTTT
>NA|10|NA|TRBV20-1|TRBJ1-2
CSAWTSGYTF
TGCAGTGCATGGACGTCTGGCTACACCTTC
>NA|14|NA|TRBV9|TRBJ1-2
CASSGGGVAYGYTF
TGTGCCAGCAGTGGTGGGGGGGTGGCCTATGGCTACACCTTC
>TRBD1|15|many|TRBV5-5|TRBJ1-2
CASSRGQGTDYGYTF
TGTGCCAGCAGCCGGGGGCAAGGGACAGACTATGGCTACACCTTC
>TRBD2|16|NA|TRBV5-1|TRBJ2-7
CASSLAFSGSIYEQYF
TGCGCCAGCAGCTTGGCTTTTAGCGGGAGTATCTACGAGCAGTACTTC
>NA|15|NA|TRBV7-2|TRBJ2-2
CASSPPSMNTGELFF
TGTGCCAGCAGCCCCCCAAGCATGAACACCGGGGAGCTGTTTTTT
>NA|16|NA|TRBV20-1|TRBJ2-2
CSAAKGTGPGTGELFF
TGCAGTGCTGCAAAAGGGACGGGCCCGGGCACCGGGGAGCTGTTTTTT
>TRBD1|14|few|TRBV24-1|TRBJ2-4
CATSDHGQGDIQYF
TGTGCCACCAGTGATCACGGACAGGGGGACATTCAGTACTTC
>NA|15|NA|TRBV12-3/TRBV12-4|TRBJ2-7
CASTYFTGTKNEQYF
TGTGCCAGCACTTATTTCACCGGGACAAAAAACGAGCAGTACTTC
>NA|17|few|TRBV20-1|TRBJ2-3
CSASGGGVSRYGDTQYF
TGCAGTGCTAGCGGCGGTGGGGTATCCCGCTATGGAGATACGCAGTATTTT
>TRBD2|16|NA|TRBV4-2|TRBJ2-1
CASSQDLSGGDNEQFF
TGTGCCAGCAGCCAAGATCTCAGCGGGGGTGACAATGAGCAGTTCTTC
>TRBD1|16|NA|TRBV6-5|TRBJ2-1
CASSYPGQGAGNEQFF
TGTGCCAGCAGTTACCCGGGACAGGGGGCCGGGAATGAGCAGTTCTTC
>TRBD2|17|NA|TRBV5-8|TRBJ2-1
CASSLGELAETYNEQFF
TGTGCCAGCAGCCTGGGCGAACTAGCGGAGACATACAATGAGCAGTTCTTC
>NA|16|few|TRBV10-3|TRBJ1-5
CAISGSQGLGNQPQHF
TGTGCCATCAGTGGCTCTCAGGGGTTGGGCAATCAGCCCCAGCATTTT
>NA|15|NA|TRBV15|TRBJ2-5
CATSSAIADRETQYF
TGTGCCACCAGCAGCGCTATAGCGGATAGGGAGACCCAGTACTTC
>TRBD1|15|few|TRBV7-9|TRBJ2-1
CASSQRQGRDNEQFF
TGTGCCAGCAGCCAGCGACAGGGTCGAGACAATGAGCAGTTCTTC
>TRBD2|14|NA|TRBV6-6|TRBJ2-1
CASSRDYSYNEQFF
TGTGCCAGCAGCCGGGACTACTCCTACAATGAGCAGTTCTTC
>NA|12|NA|TRBV12-3/TRBV12-4|TRBJ1-2
CASSWTPNGYTF
TGTGCCAGCAGTTGGACTCCCAATGGCTACACCTTC
>NA|17|NA|TRBV7-2|TRBJ1-3
CASSLVFGGDSGNTIYF
TGTGCCAGCAGCTTAGTCTTTGGGGGGGACTCTGGAAACACCATATATTTT
>NA|15|NA|TRBV15|TRBJ1-2
CATSPTRQGNYGYTF
TGTGCCACCAGCCCGACGAGGCAGGGGAACTATGGCTACACCTTC
>NA|13|NA|TRBV12-3/TRBV12-4|TRBJ2-7
CASSRYRAYEQYF
TGTGCCAGCAGTCGCTACAGGGCCTACGAGCAGTACTTC
>NA|11|few|TRBV12-3/TRBV12-4|TRBJ1-1
CASSSTGEAFF
TGTGCCAGCAGTTCTACAGGGGAAGCTTTCTTT
>TRBD1|14|few|TRBV7-3|TRBJ1-1
CASRMTGTGTEAFF
TGTGCCAGCAGAATGACAGGGACGGGGACTGAAGCTTTCTTT
>TRBD1|16|many|TRBV7-9|TRBJ2-7
CASSLADRPSGYEQYF
TGTGCCAGCAGCTTAGCGGACAGGCCCTCGGGCTACGAGCAGTACTTC
>NA|13|NA|TRBV7-9|TRBJ1-1
CASSYNPNTEAFF
TGTGCCAGCAGCTATAACCCTAACACTGAAGCTTTCTTT
>NA|14|NA|TRBV12-3/TRBV12-4|TRBJ2-3
CASSRDTRTDTQYF
TGTGCCAGCAGCAGGGACACCCGCACAGATACGCAGTATTTT
>TRBD2|14|NA|TRBV6-2/TRBV6-3|TRBJ2-1
CASSPGLAAGEQFF
TGTGCCAGCAGTCCCGGACTAGCAGCAGGAGAGCAGTTCTTC